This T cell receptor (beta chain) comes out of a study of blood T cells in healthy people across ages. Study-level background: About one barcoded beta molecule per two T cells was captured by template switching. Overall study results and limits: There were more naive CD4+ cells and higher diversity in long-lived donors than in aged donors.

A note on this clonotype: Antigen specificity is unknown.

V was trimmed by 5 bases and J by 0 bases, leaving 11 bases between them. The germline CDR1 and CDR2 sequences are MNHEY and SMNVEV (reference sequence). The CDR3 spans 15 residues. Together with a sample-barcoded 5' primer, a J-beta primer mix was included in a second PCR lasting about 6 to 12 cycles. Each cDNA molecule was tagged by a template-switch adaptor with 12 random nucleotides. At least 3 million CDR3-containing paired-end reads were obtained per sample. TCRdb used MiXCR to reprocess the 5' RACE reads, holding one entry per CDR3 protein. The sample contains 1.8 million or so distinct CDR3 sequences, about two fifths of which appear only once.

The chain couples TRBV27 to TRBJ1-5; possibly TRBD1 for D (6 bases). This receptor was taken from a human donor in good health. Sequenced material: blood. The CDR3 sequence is CASSRTATSNQPQHF. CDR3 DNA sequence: TGTGCCAGCAGTCGGACAGCAACTAGCAATCAGCCCCAGCATTTT.